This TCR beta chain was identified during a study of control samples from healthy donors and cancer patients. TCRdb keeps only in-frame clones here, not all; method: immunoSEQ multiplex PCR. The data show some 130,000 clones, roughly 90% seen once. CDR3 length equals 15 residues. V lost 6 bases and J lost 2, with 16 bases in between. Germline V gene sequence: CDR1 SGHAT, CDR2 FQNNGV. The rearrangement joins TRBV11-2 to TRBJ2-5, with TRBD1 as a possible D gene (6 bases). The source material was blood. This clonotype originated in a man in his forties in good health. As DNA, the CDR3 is TGTGCCAGCAGATCACTTCGGGACACACAAGAGACCCAGTACTTC. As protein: CASRSLRDTQETQYF. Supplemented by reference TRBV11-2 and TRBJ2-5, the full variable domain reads EAGVAQSPRYKIIEKRQSVAFWCNPISGHATLYWYQQILGQGPKLLIQFQNNGVVDDSQLPKDRFSAERLKGVDSTLKIQPAKLEDSAVYLCASRSLRDTQETQYFGPGTRLLVL.